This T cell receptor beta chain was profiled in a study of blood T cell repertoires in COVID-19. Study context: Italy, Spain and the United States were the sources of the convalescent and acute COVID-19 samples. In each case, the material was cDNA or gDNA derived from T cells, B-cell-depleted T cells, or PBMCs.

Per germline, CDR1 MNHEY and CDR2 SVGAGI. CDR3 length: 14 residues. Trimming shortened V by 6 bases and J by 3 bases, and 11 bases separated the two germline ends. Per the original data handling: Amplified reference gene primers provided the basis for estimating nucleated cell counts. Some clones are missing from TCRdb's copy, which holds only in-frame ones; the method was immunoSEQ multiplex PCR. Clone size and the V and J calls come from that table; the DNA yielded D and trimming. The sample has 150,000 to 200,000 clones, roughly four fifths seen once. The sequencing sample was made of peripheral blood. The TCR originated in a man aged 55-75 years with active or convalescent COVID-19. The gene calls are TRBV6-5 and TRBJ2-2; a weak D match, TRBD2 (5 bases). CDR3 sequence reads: CASRQAEYTGELFF. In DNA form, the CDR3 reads TGTGCCAGCAGGCAAGCGGAATACACCGGGGAGCTGTTTTTT.